This T cell receptor beta chain was captured in a study of regulatory T cells in long-lasting Graves disease. Study-level points and caveats: Fewer public clonotypes were shared by new patients (over 950) than by persistent patients (approximately 2,700).

Germline CDR1 and CDR2: LGHDT and YNNKEL (reference sequence). Trimming at V came to 3 bases and at J to 6 bases, leaving 9 bases not matched to a gene. The CDR3 consists of 15 residues. Library construction for TCR beta used iRepertoire HTBI primers and Arm-PCR of CDR3 regions. In TCRdb, the multiplex PCR reads were re-called with MiXCR into one record per CDR3 protein. This sample has 360,000 or so distinct CDR3 sequences, with roughly 25% found just once. This clonotype turned up a few times. As yet, its antigen is unknown. Time point meaning: persistent/refractory GD, antithyroid drugs over 5 years with positive TRAb. PBMC-derived RNA was used for the TCR library.

The TCR comes from a middle-aged woman with Graves disease. The sample consisted of peripheral blood mononuclear cells (PBMCs), taken when the disease was refractory, from a patient treated with antithyroid drugs. This chain connects TRBV3-1 to TRBJ2-7, with 9 bases that match TRBD2. The CDR3 sequence is CASSHWPGLAREQYF. In DNA, the CDR3 is TGTGCCAGCAGCCATTGGCCGGGACTAGCTCGCGAGCAGTACTTC.